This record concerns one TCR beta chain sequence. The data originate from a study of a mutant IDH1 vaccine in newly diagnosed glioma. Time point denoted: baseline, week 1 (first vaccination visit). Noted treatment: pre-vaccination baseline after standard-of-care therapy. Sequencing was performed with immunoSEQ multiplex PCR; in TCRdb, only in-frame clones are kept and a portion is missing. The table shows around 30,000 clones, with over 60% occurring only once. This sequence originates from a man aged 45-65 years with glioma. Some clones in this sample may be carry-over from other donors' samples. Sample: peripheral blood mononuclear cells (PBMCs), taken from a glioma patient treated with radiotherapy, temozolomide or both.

This chain's CDR3 is CASSSGGGTYEQYF. In DNA, the CDR3 is TGTGCCAGCAGCTCCGGCGGGGGAACCTACGAGCAGTACTTC. The chain joins TRBV7-9 to TRBJ2-7; 7 bases map to TRBD2. Germline V gene sequence: CDR1 SEHNR, CDR2 FQNEAQ (reference sequence). V was pared by 4 bases and J by 2 bases, with 5 bases of the junction left unmatched. This CDR3 has 14 residues.